The next 29 T cell receptor beta chains were all read from a single sample in a study of Ad26.COV2.S vaccination and SARS-CoV-2 variants. As to treatment: some 20 received Ad26.COV2.S at low or high dose, single or two shots; about 5 received placebo; per-sample allocation not given. Material that was analyzed had been drawn on day 63 after the first vaccine or placebo injection. Profiled with immunoSEQ multiplex PCR; TCRdb holds only in-frame clones, not every one. The table shows about 350,000 clones, with 75% to 90% occurring only once. The sequenced sample was peripheral blood, obtained in a trial of Ad26.COV2.S vaccine versus placebo. The origin of the receptors is a person aged 18-60 years who received the Ad26.COV2.S COVID-19 vaccine or a placebo.

J is TRBJ2-5 and V is TRBV6-5; 8 bases fit TRBD1. Germline assignment: CDR1 MNHEY and CDR2 SVGAGI. Germline trimming cut 6 bases from V and 2 bases from J; bases unmatched to any gene: 5. The CDR3 runs 14 residues. CDR3 protein: CASSLTGVQETQYF. For the CDR3, the DNA is TGTGCCAGCAGCCTGACAGGGGTACAAGAGACCCAGTACTTC.

This clone was counted between two and nine times. The V call is TRBV10-3, the J call TRBJ2-7, with D perhaps matching TRBD1 or TRBD2 (6 bases each). This CDR3 contains 15 residues. Trimming removed 0 bases from V and 4 bases from J, with 13 bases in between. Per germline, CDR1 ENHRY and CDR2 SYGVKD. The CDR3 coding sequence is TGTGCCATCAGTGAGTCGGAGGGGGGCTGGTACGAGCAGTACTTC. It translates to CAISESEGGWYEQYF.

The chain joins TRBV19 to TRBJ1-2; tentative D call: TRBD1 (6 bases). V lost 4 bases to trimming and J lost 8 bases, with 14 bases between them. The V gene's germline CDR1 is LNHDA and CDR2 SQIVND (reference sequence). There are 13 residues in the CDR3. Here the CDR3 DNA reads TGTGCCAGTAGTAGGTACAGGGCTGGCGGCTACACCTTC. The encoded protein is CASSRYRAGGYTF.

The chain carries TRBV6-1 and TRBJ1-3; 8 bases match TRBD1. The CDR3 is 16 amino acids. J was trimmed by 4 bases and V by 2 bases; bases with no gene match: 7. Germline lookup yields CDR1 MNHNS and CDR2 SASEGT. The CDR3 DNA is TGTGCCAGCAGTGAAAACCCCACAGGGGGAGGAAACACCATATATTTT. This gives the protein CASSENPTGGGNTIYF.

DNA of the CDR3: TGCAGCGTGGAGGAGGCTGGCTACACCTTC. Its protein is CSVEEAGYTF. The chain joins TRBV29-1 to TRBJ1-2, with no clear D. The CDR3 consists of 10 residues. V lost 6 bases and J 7 bases, leaving 9 bases between the germline ends. Per the germline V gene, CDR1 is SQVTM and CDR2 is ANQGSEA.

The V and J genes are TRBV29-1 and TRBJ2-1; 7 nucleotides agree with TRBD1. From germline, CDR1 is SQVTM and CDR2 ANQGSEA. The length of the CDR3 is 14 residues. The J segment lost 8 bases and the V segment lost 4 bases, leaving 11 bases of the junction unmatched. The CDR3 here is CSVGSAGGGDEQFF. The CDR3 nucleotides read TGCAGCGTTGGGTCGGCAGGGGGTGGCGATGAGCAGTTCTTC.

The table lists this clone with a count of one. The chain couples TRBV30 to TRBJ2-1; the D is unclear. This CDR3 is 11 amino acids long. V lost 3 bases and J 7 bases, leaving 7 bases between the germline ends. Germline CDR1 reads GTSNPN; CDR2 reads SVGIG (reference sequence). The CDR3 here is CAWSLRNEQFF. CDR3 nucleotides: TGTGCCTGGAGCCTACGTAATGAGCAGTTCTTC. The variable domain in full, completed from reference TRBV30 and TRBJ2-1, reads SQTIHQWPATLVQPVGSPLSLECTVEGTSNPNLYWYRQAAGRGLQLLFYSVGIGQISSEVPQNLSASRPQDRQFILSSKKLLLSDSGFYLCAWSLRNEQFFGPGTRLTVL.

The rearrangement links TRBV28 to TRBJ2-7, with no clear D. Germline CDR1 MDHEN, CDR2 SYDVKM. This CDR3 region has 13 residues. The ends were cut back, 6 bases at V and 4 bases at J, with 13 bases in the middle. The CDR3 region is CASSPLHPYEQYF. DNA of the CDR3: TGTGCCAGCAGCCCGCTCCATCCTTACGAGCAGTACTTC.

The rearrangement links TRBV5-1 to TRBJ2-1; possibly TRBD2 for D (5 bases). The CDR3 loop spans 14 amino acids. With 0 bases removed from V and 4 bases from J, the gap between germline ends came to 8 bases. Germline CDR1 and CDR2: SGHRS and YFSETQ. CDR3 region: CASSLAEEYNEQFF. CDR3 in DNA: TGCGCCAGCAGCTTGGCGGAGGAGTACAATGAGCAGTTCTTC.

The chain combines TRBV12-3 or TRBV12-4 with TRBJ1-1, with D perhaps TRBD1 (5 bases). This CDR3 is built from 13 residues. V gave up 4 bases and J gave up 1 base, with 7 bases separating them. CDR3 region: CASSSGGNTEAFF. CDR3 sequence (DNA): TGTGCCAGCAGTTCTGGGGGGAACACTGAAGCTTTCTTT.

This chain connects TRBV6-5 to TRBJ1-1; the D gene is possibly TRBD1 (5 bases). The CDR3 contains 13 residues. Trimming removed 10 bases from V and 0 bases from J, with 12 bases in between. Germline CDR1 and CDR2: MNHEY and SVGAGI. In DNA form, the CDR3 reads TGTGCCAACAGGCGAACATTGAACACTGAAGCTTTCTTT. Protein: CANRRTLNTEAFF.

CDR3: CASRLAAGGQPQHF. The CDR3 coding sequence is TGTGCCAGTAGATTGGCGGCAGGAGGACAGCCCCAGCATTTT. The V call is TRBV28, the J call TRBJ1-5; unclear D gene. Per germline, CDR1 MDHEN and CDR2 SYDVKM. With 9 bases removed from V and 7 bases from J, the gap between germline ends came to 19 bases. The CDR3 has 14 amino acids. The whole variable domain, remainder taken from reference TRBV28 and TRBJ1-5, is DVKVTQSSRYLVKRTGEKVFLECVQDMDHENMFWYRQDPGLGLRLIYFSYDVKMKEKGDIPEGYSVSREKKERFSLILESASTNQTSMYLCASRLAAGGQPQHFGDGTRLSIL.

V usage is TRBV28 and J usage is TRBJ2-3; 10 nucleotides match TRBD2. Germline values: CDR1 MDHEN, CDR2 SYDVKM. This CDR3 region has 19 residues. J lost 1 base, V lost 6 bases, and 16 bases had no gene match. This CDR3 reads CASSPWSSGRAAGTDTQYF. CDR3 sequence (DNA): TGTGCCAGCAGCCCCTGGTCGAGCGGGAGGGCAGCCGGCACAGATACGCAGTATTTT.

The gene calls are TRBV5-1 and TRBJ1-3; D call uncertain. Trimming stripped 2 bases from V and 3 bases from J, with 12 bases between. Germline-derived CDR1 and CDR2 are SGHRS and YFSETQ. The CDR3 consists of 15 residues. The CDR3 is CASSFEEMLGNTIYF. DNA of the CDR3: TGCGCCAGCAGCTTTGAGGAAATGCTTGGAAACACCATATATTTT.

The rearrangement joins TRBV7-8 to TRBJ2-1, with 12 bases fitting TRBD2. The CDR3 is 14 residues long. With V trimmed by 4 bases and J by 9 bases, 4 bases remained unmatched. Germline V gene data show CDR1 as SGHVS and CDR2 as FQNEAQ. CDR3 sequence reads: CASSSSGRVPEQFF. The CDR3, as DNA: TGTGCCAGCAGCTCTAGCGGGAGGGTACCTGAGCAGTTCTTC.

This chain uses TRBV25-1 with TRBJ2-1; D may be TRBD1 or TRBD2 (5 bases each). Trimming cost V 8 bases and J 2 bases, with 10 bases left between them. Germline CDR1 MGHDK, CDR2 SYGVNS. The CDR3 is made up of 13 amino acids. The CDR3 DNA sequence: TGTGCCAGCGGGGACCTCACCTACAATGAGCAGTTCTTC. As protein: CASGDLTYNEQFF.

The rearrangement links TRBV11-2 to TRBJ2-1; 8 bases fit TRBD1. Germline CDR1 SGHAT, CDR2 FQNNGV. This CDR3 is 19 amino acids long. V dropped 4 bases and J dropped 3; count of bases not matched to a gene: 17. The CDR3 DNA reads as TGTGCCAGCAGCTCACGGACAGGGTCCTACCCTGGTCGCTACAATGAGCAGTTCTTC. Protein product: CASSSRTGSYPGRYNEQFF.

The V call is TRBV24-1, the J call TRBJ2-1, with a tentative D call TRBD1 (6 bases). The CDR3 has 11 amino acids. The germline CDR1 and CDR2 sequences are KGHDR and SFDVKD. The ends were cut back, 1 base at V and 13 bases at J, with 7 bases in the middle. The CDR3 is CATSDLQGQFF. For the CDR3, the DNA is TGTGCCACCAGTGATTTACAGGGCCAGTTCTTC.

CDR3 nucleotide sequence: TGTGCCAGCAGCTCAGACAGGGGGCGGAAGCATGAGCAGTTCTTC. Protein product: CASSSDRGRKHEQFF. V usage is TRBV7-9 and J usage is TRBJ2-1, with 10 bases that match TRBD1. The CDR3 is made up of 15 amino acids. Germline CDR1 SEHNR, CDR2 FQNEAQ (reference sequence). V lost 4 bases to trimming and J lost 8 bases; unmatched junction nucleotides: 8.

In this sample, this clone turned up a few times. DNA of the CDR3: TGCGCCAGCAAAGCAGGGACAGGGGTTCAATACGAGCAGTACTTC. It translates to CASKAGTGVQYEQYF. The genes are TRBV5-1 and TRBJ2-7, with TRBD1 identical over 10 bases. V lost 6 bases to trimming and J lost 4 bases; unmatched junction nucleotides: 10. This CDR3 has 15 residues. Germline CDR1 is SGHRS and CDR2 is YFSETQ.

The chain has TRBV19 and TRBJ2-7; 9 bases align to TRBD1. V lost 4 bases, J lost 3 bases, and 10 bases stayed unmatched. CDR1 and CDR2 (germline): LNHDA, SQIVND (reference sequence). This CDR3 has 16 amino acids. DNA for the CDR3: TGTGCCAGTAGTACATACCCGGGACAGGGACGCTACGAGCAGTACTTC. Translating gives CASSTYPGQGRYEQYF.

This clone was seen a single time. This chain uses TRBV5-6 with TRBJ1-4; D may be TRBD1 (5 bases). Trimming took off 0 bases at V and 2 bases at J, with 14 bases between the two ends. Germline lookup yields CDR1 SGHDT and CDR2 YYEEEE. The CDR3 contains 17 residues. The CDR3 protein is CASSLVGGSGTNEKLFF. For the CDR3, the DNA is TGTGCCAGCAGCTTGGTTGGGGGAAGTGGGACTAATGAAAAACTGTTTTTT. Full variable domain (remainder filled in from reference TRBV5-6 and TRBJ1-4): DAGVTQSPTHLIKTRGQQVTLRCSPKSGHDTVSWYQQALGQGPQFIFQYYEEEERQRGNFPDRFSGHQFPNYSSELNVNALLLGDSALYLCASSLVGGSGTNEKLFFGSGTQLSVL.

Turning to this clone: Germline and junction disagree at one end, which may indicate a read error. The chain recombines TRBV6-1 with TRBJ1-1; D remains unclear. Germline CDR1 and CDR2: MNHNS and SASEGT. The CDR3 totals 13 residues. CDR3 in amino acids: CASGDGLNTEAFF. DNA of the CDR3: TGTGCCAGCGGTGATGGATTGAACACTGAAGCTTTCTTT.

This sequence joins TRBV30 and TRBJ1-1, with unresolved D. This CDR3 is 13 amino acids long. V lost 2 bases and J lost 1, with 8 bases in between. Germline-derived CDR1 and CDR2 are GTSNPN and SVGIG (reference sequence). CDR3 in amino acids: CAWSIQPNTEAFF. The DNA for the CDR3 is TGTGCCTGGAGTATACAGCCGAACACTGAAGCTTTCTTT.

This chain connects TRBV21-1 to TRBJ2-7; TRBD1 reflects the table's D call only, with no check against the DNA. TRBV21-1 is noted as a pseudogene. The CDR3 length is 14 residues. CDR3 sequence reads: CASSSRCRGGEQYF. The CDR3 region has the DNA TGTGCCAGCAGCTCCCGGTGTAGGGGCGGCGAGCAGTACTTC.

This sequence joins TRBV5-1 and TRBJ2-7, with TRBD2 identical over 7 bases. CDR3 length equals 14 residues. V gave up 1 base and J gave up 2 bases; unmatched junction bases: 3. The germline V gene has CDR1 SGHRS and CDR2 YFSETQ. The CDR3 sequence: CASSLSAGTYEQYF. The DNA for the CDR3 is TGCGCCAGCAGCTTGTCAGCGGGGACCTACGAGCAGTACTTC.

The CDR3 here is CASSQDGRTEQYF. The CDR3 DNA sequence: TGTGCCAGCAGCCAGGACGGTAGGACTGAGCAGTACTTC. The rearrangement links TRBV4-2 to TRBJ2-7; TRBD2 might be the D (5 bases). The CDR3 sequence is 13 residues long. The germline V gene has CDR1 LGHNA and CDR2 YNFKEQ. Trimming shortened V by 3 bases and J by 7 bases, and 13 bases separated the two germline ends.

V usage is TRBV3-1 (or the pseudogene TRBV3-2) and J usage is TRBJ2-7; D possibly corresponds to TRBD2 (6 bases). The CDR3 consists of 14 residues. The V gene lost 1 base and the J gene lost 4 bases, with 11 bases spanning the gap. Germline CDR1 LGHDT, CDR2 YNNKEL (reference sequence). The CDR3 DNA follows: TGTGCCAGCAGCCAAGGTTGGAGGGGATACGAGCAGTACTTC. This translates into CASSQGWRGYEQYF.

V is TRBV11-2 and J is TRBJ2-7; 11 bases fit TRBD1. Trimming removed 6 bases from V and 3 bases from J; junction bases left unmatched: 7. Germline CDR1 and CDR2: SGHAT and FQNNGV. This CDR3 spans 15 amino acids. The CDR3 loop reads CASSPTGTGGYEQYF. Written as DNA, the CDR3 is TGTGCCAGCAGTCCGACCGGGACAGGGGGCTACGAGCAGTACTTC.